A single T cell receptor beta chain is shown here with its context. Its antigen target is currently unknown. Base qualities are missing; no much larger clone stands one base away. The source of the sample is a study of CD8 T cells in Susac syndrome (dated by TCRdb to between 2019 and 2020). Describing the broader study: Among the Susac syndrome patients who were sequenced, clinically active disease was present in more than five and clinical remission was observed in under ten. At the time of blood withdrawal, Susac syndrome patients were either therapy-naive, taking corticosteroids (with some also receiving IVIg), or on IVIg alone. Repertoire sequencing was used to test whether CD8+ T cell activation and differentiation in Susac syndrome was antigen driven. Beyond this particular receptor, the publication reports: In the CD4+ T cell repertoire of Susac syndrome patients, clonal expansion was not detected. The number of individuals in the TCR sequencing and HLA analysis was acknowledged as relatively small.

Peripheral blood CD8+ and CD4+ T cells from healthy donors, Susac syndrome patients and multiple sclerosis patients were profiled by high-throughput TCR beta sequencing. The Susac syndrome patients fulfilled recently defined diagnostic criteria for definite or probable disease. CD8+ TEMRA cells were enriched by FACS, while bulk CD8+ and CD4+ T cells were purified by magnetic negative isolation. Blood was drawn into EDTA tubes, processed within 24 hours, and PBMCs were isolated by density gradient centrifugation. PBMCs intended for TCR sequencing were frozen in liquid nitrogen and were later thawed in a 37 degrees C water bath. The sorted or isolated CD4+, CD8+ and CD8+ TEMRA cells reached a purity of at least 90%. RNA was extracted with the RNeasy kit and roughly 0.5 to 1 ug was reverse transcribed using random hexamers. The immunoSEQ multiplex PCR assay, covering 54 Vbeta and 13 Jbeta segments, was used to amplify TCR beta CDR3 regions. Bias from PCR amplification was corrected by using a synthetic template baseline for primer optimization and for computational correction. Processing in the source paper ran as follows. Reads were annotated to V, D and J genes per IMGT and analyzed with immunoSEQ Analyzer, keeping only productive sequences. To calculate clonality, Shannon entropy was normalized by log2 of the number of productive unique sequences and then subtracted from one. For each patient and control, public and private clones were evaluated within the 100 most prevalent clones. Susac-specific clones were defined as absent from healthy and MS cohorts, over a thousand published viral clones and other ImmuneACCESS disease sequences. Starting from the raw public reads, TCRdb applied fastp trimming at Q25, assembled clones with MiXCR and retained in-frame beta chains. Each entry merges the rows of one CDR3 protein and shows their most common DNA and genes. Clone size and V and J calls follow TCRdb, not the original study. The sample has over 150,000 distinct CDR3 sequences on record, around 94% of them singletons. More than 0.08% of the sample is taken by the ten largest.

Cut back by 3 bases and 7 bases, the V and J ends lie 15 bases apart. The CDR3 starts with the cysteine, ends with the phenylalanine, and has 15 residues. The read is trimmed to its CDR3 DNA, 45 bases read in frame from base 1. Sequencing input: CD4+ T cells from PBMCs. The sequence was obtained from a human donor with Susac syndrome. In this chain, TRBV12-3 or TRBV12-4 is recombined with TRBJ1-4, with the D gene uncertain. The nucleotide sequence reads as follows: TGTGCCAGCAGTTTGCTGAGTGGAGGGAGTGAAAAACTGTTTTTT. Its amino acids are CASSLLSGGSEKLFF.